The TCR beta chain under discussion was sequenced for a study of blood T cell repertoires in COVID-19. The repertoire was sequenced with immunoSEQ multiplex PCR; TCRdb's copy has only in-frame clones and lacks some. In the table there are 64,000 or so clones, just over 90% of which are singletons. This CDR3 has 18 amino acids. The V gene's germline CDR1 is MNHEY and CDR2 SVGEGT. Unmatched junction bases numbered 15, after V lost 2 bases and J lost 8 bases. The chain combines TRBV6-2 or TRBV6-3 with TRBJ2-2, with 9 bases lining up with TRBD1. Specimen: peripheral blood. This clonotype was sampled from a human donor in a cohort sampled during active COVID-19. This chain's CDR3 is CASSYPEGTGTVSGELFF. The CDR3 nucleotides are TGTGCCAGCAGTTACCCAGAAGGGACAGGGACGGTATCTGGGGAGCTGTTTTTT.